Below are 6 T cell receptor beta chains sequenced from a single sample in a study of long-term antiretroviral therapy in people with HIV. Researchers report immunoSEQ v3.0 was run at survey level. Assay used: immunoSEQ multiplex PCR; TCRdb lists only in-frame clones, some missing. The data contain about 39,000 clones, roughly four fifths of them singletons. This material consisted of unsorted PBMCs, taken 0.6 years after starting antiretroviral therapy. Source of these receptors: a young man with HIV.

The chain employs TRBV2 and TRBJ2-7, with TRBD2 as a possible D gene (6 bases). CDR1 and CDR2 from the germline V gene are SNHLY and FYNNEI. V lost 7 bases, J lost 3 bases, and 16 bases lay in between. The CDR3 runs to 14 residues. For the CDR3, the DNA is TGTGCCAGCACGGGTTCTAGCGTATACTACGAGCAGTACTTC. This encodes CASTGSSVYYEQYF.

The chain carries TRBV18 and TRBJ2-7; TRBD1 matches 8 bases. V gave up 2 bases and J gave up 6 bases; unmatched junction bases: 3. The CDR3 is 13 amino acids. Germline loops: CDR1 KGHSH, CDR2 LQKENI. CDR3 sequence reads: CASSPDRGPEQYF. The CDR3 coding sequence is TGTGCCAGCTCACCAGACAGGGGACCCGAGCAGTACTTC.

This clone was recorded a few times. V usage is TRBV30 and J usage is TRBJ1-2; D is possibly TRBD1 (6 bases). The CDR3 covers 12 residues. Germline lookup yields CDR1 GTSNPN and CDR2 SVGIG (reference sequence). V was trimmed by 5 bases and J by 2 bases, leaving 9 bases between them. The CDR3 spells CAWGDKNYGYTF. CDR3 nucleotides: TGTGCCTGGGGGGACAAGAACTATGGCTACACCTTC. Variable domain in full (rest from reference TRBV30 and TRBJ1-2): SQTIHQWPATLVQPVGSPLSLECTVEGTSNPNLYWYRQAAGRGLQLLFYSVGIGQISSEVPQNLSASRPQDRQFILSSKKLLLSDSGFYLCAWGDKNYGYTFGSGTRLTVV.

The chain combines TRBV7-9 with TRBJ2-5, with 12 bases aligning to TRBD2. Germline assignment: CDR1 SEHNR and CDR2 FQNEAQ (reference sequence). V was clipped by 4 bases and J by 7 bases; unmatched bases: 13. The CDR3 runs 17 residues. The CDR3 is CASSSPVLAGGSRTQYF. The CDR3 bases are TGTGCCAGCAGCTCACCCGTCCTAGCGGGAGGGAGTAGGACCCAGTACTTC.

The CDR3 is CASKAGNLLYYGYTF. CDR3 DNA: TGTGCCAGCAAAGCCGGGAACCTCCTTTACTATGGCTACACCTTC. The V call is TRBV28, the J call TRBJ1-2; D not certain. The CDR3 has 15 residues. CDR1 and CDR2 from the germline V gene are MDHEN and SYDVKM. Trimming removed 7 bases from V and 3 bases from J, with 18 bases in between.

This clone was seen only once. This chain joins TRBV18 and TRBJ2-3; D is possibly TRBD2 (5 bases). This CDR3 is built from 14 residues. The V gene lost 3 bases and the J gene lost 4 bases, with 11 bases spanning the gap. Per the germline V gene, CDR1 is KGHSH and CDR2 is LQKENI. In DNA, the CDR3 is TGTGCCAGCTCACCGCCCCTAGCTGCAGATACGCAGTATTTT. Amino acids: CASSPPLAADTQYF.